This T cell receptor (beta chain) was observed in a study of CD8+CD57+ T cells in acquired aplastic anemia. About the research overall: Sorted CD4+ and CD8+ cell DNA averaged around 3.5 ug.

Study-wide results and caveats: Researchers report that around 29 CD8+ CDR3 sequences appeared in both patients and controls. No significant difference in CD8+ Simpson's diversity was found between patients and controls.

Profiling of TCR beta VDJ combinations and CDR3 sequences used genomic DNA as template. TCRdb recomputed calls from the reads with MiXCR, one row per CDR3 protein. The data hold a few hundred thousand distinct CDR3 sequences, with roughly 50% observed a single time. Trimming removed 2 bases from V and 1 base from J; junction bases left unmatched: 1. The V gene's germline CDR1 is SGHKS and CDR2 YYEKEE (reference sequence). CDR3 length: 14 amino acids. Individuals selected for sequencing had exhibited CD8+CD57+ cell expansion on flow cytometry. Only a few counts were recorded for this clonotype. What it recognizes is unknown.

This chain connects TRBV5-5 to TRBJ2-3; 7 bases are a match to TRBD2. The sequencing input was sorted CD4+, CD8+, or CD8+CD57+ T cells (not recorded which) from PBMCs. This receptor was identified in a human donor with aplastic anemia. The CDR3 sequence is CASSLTSGTDTQYF. The DNA of the CDR3 is TGTGCCAGCAGCTTAACTAGCGGCACAGATACGCAGTATTTT.